Below, 3 T cell receptor beta chains from the same sample are listed, as sequenced in a study of control samples from healthy donors and cancer patients (dated by TCRdb to about 2020). The library was produced with the immunoSEQ multiplex PCR assay. TCRdb carries this immuneACCESS record with in-frame sequences only. Its versions omit some clonotypes, under half of them owing to an unresolved V gene in the studies checked, with the rest unexplained. This sample gives fewer than 500,000 clones in total; approximately 90% of them show up just once. In total, the top ten clones hold 5.5% to 7.5% of the sample. Material for sequencing was PBMCs. All receptors come from a man in his forties with head and neck cancer.

This clone appeared once. Here the CDR3 DNA reads TGTGCCAGCAGTTTCCAGCGGGGGGGAGCCGGGGAGCTGTTTTTT. Translated, it gives CASSFQRGGAGELFF. The chain carries TRBV28 and TRBJ2-2; 10 bases are a match to TRBD2. The CDR3 consists of 15 residues. Germline CDR1 MDHEN, CDR2 SYDVKM. J was trimmed by 6 bases and V by 3 bases; bases with no gene match: 4.

The chain recombines TRBV6-5 with TRBJ1-1; D uncertain. Germline CDR1 is MNHEY and CDR2 is SVGAGI. CDR3 length equals 13 residues. V lost 6 bases and J 0 bases, leaving 8 bases between the germline ends. The CDR3 DNA reads as TGTGCCAGCAGGAGGACCCTGAACACTGAAGCTTTCTTT. Its protein product is CASRRTLNTEAFF.

This chain joins TRBV4-2 and TRBJ2-1; 8 bases match TRBD2. The ends lost 4 bases at V and 0 bases at J; junction bases unmatched: 14. This CDR3 is 19 amino acids long. The germline V gene has CDR1 LGHNA and CDR2 YNFKEQ. This CDR3 reads CASSPRPLAGGPSYNEQFF. CDR3 nucleotide sequence: TGTGCCAGCAGCCCCCGTCCTCTAGCGGGTGGCCCCTCCTACAATGAGCAGTTCTTC.